The rows below give T cell receptor beta chains drawn from one sample of a study of blood T cell repertoires in COVID-19. Profiling relied on immunoSEQ multiplex PCR, and the TCRdb table lists in-frame clones only, not all of them. The sample yields just over 90,000 clones, about 80% seen once. What was sequenced was peripheral blood. All receptors come from a human donor in a cohort sampled during active COVID-19. CDR3s include the opening cysteine and the closing phenylalanine or tryptophan. Fields, in order: J gene, clone size, D gene, V gene, CDR3 protein, CDR3 DNA. D genes are given only for firm matches. Size values are once, few and many counts, or a class for expanded clones, and some rows have none.

>TRBJ1-4|once|-|TRBV5-1
CASSVDSATNEKLFF
TGCGCCAGCAGCGTAGACTCTGCAACTAATGAAAAACTGTTTTTT
>TRBJ1-2|once|TRBD1|TRBV5-4
CASRRDRVADGYTF
TGTGCCAGCAGGCGGGACAGGGTAGCGGATGGCTACACCTTC
>TRBJ2-3|-|TRBD2|TRBV5-5
CASSLGLAIATDTQYF
TGTGCCAGCAGCCTAGGACTAGCGATTGCCACAGATACGCAGTATTTT
>TRBJ2-7|-|TRBD1|TRBV6-5
CASSLDRGYEQYF
TGTGCCAGCAGTCTAGACAGGGGCTACGAGCAGTACTTC
>TRBJ1-4|-|-|TRBV28
CASSLYRGLEKLFF
TGTGCCAGCAGTTTATATAGGGGACTTGAAAAACTGTTTTTT
>TRBJ2-1|once|-|TRBV10-1
CASSESGRSEQFF
TGCGCCAGCAGTGAGTCTGGAAGGAGTGAGCAGTTCTTC
>TRBJ2-5|few|-|TRBV19
CASSTRIQETQYF
TGTGCCAGTAGTACCAGGATTCAAGAGACCCAGTACTTC
>TRBJ1-2|-|-|TRBV12-2
CASRLRDRNYGYTF
TGTGCAAGTCGCTTAAGGGACAGGAACTATGGCTACACCTTC
>TRBJ2-5|-|TRBD2|TRBV2
CAMFGQRGAQYF
TGTGCCATGTTCGGACAGCGGGGGGCCCAGTACTTC
>TRBJ2-7|-|TRBD1|TRBV19
CASSILDRVAVEQYF
TGTGCCAGTAGTATCCTAGACAGGGTAGCCGTCGAGCAGTACTTC
>TRBJ2-7|-|TRBD1|TRBV6-6
CASRGDGTGSSYEQYF
TGTGCCAGCAGAGGCGATGGGACAGGCAGCTCCTACGAGCAGTACTTC
>TRBJ2-1|-|-|TRBV2
CASSGLVRSSQFF
TGTGCCAGCAGTGGACTAGTCCGGTCTTCGCAGTTCTTC
>TRBJ2-7|once|TRBD1|TRBV6-5
CASSLGGQGRGEQYF
TGTGCCAGCAGTTTGGGAGGACAGGGACGGGGTGAGCAGTACTTC
>TRBJ2-7|-|TRBD1|TRBV2
CASRRQGGEQYF
TGTGCCAGCAGGAGACAGGGGGGCGAGCAGTACTTC
>TRBJ2-3|-|TRBD2|TRBV7-3
CASSPRGASGKDTQYF
TGTGCCAGCAGCCCAAGGGGGGCTAGCGGGAAAGATACGCAGTATTTT
>TRBJ1-5|once|-|TRBV5-1
CASSSDPGSNQPQHF
TGCGCCAGCAGCTCAGACCCGGGGAGCAATCAGCCCCAGCATTTT
>TRBJ2-1|-|-|TRBV4-2
CASSQAEGLFNEQFF
TGTGCCAGCAGCCAGGCGGAGGGTCTATTCAATGAGCAGTTCTTC
>TRBJ2-5|-|-|TRBV5-8
CASSLVLAETQYF
TGTGCCAGCAGCTTGGTTTTAGCGGAGACCCAGTACTTC
>TRBJ1-1|-|-|TRBV21-1
CASSKEKRGQGWDTEAFF
TGTGCCAGCAGCAAAGAGAAGAGGGGACAGGGATGGGACACTGAAGCTTTCTTT
>TRBJ2-1|-|TRBD2|TRBV18
CASSQGLADNEQFF
TGTGCCAGCTCACAGGGACTAGCGGACAATGAGCAGTTCTTC
>TRBJ1-5|-|-|TRBV29-1
CSVANGGAGQPQHF
TGCAGCGTAGCCAATGGGGGGGCTGGTCAGCCCCAGCATTTT
>TRBJ2-7|-|-|TRBV9
CASSVGSNNEQYF
TGTGCCAGCAGCGTGGGCAGTAATAACGAGCAGTACTTC
>TRBJ2-5|-|TRBD2|TRBV28
CASSQGLVQETQYF
TGTGCCAGCAGCCAGGGACTAGTTCAAGAGACCCAGTACTTC
>TRBJ2-3|many|TRBD1|TRBV24-1
CATRQGATDTQYF
TGTGCCACCAGGCAGGGGGCGACAGATACGCAGTATTTT
>TRBJ2-7|-|-|TRBV5-1
CASSLAGGSYYEQYF
TGCGCCAGCAGCTTGGCCGGGGGTAGTTACTACGAGCAGTACTTC
>TRBJ1-5|few|-|TRBV2
CASSLRENQPQHF
TGTGCCAGCAGTTTGCGAGAAAATCAGCCCCAGCATTTT
>TRBJ1-2|once|TRBD1|TRBV28
CATRTGNYGYTF
TGTGCCACCAGGACAGGAAACTATGGCTACACCTTC
>TRBJ1-2|-|TRBD1|TRBV2
CASSEGQANYGYTF
TGTGCCAGCAGCGAAGGACAGGCCAACTATGGCTACACCTTC
>TRBJ1-5|-|TRBD1|TRBV28
CASSSNVGQGGSNQPQHF
TGTGCCAGCAGTTCCAACGTCGGGCAGGGGGGAAGCAATCAGCCCCAGCATTTT
>TRBJ1-1|-|-|TRBV28
CASSLTTGLFYTEAFF
TGTGCCAGCAGTTTAACGACGGGGTTGTTCTACACTGAAGCTTTCTTT
>TRBJ1-5|once|-|TRBV5-8
CASSPAARPQHF
TGTGCCAGCAGCCCAGCAGCGCGGCCCCAGCATTTT
>TRBJ1-1|-|-|TRBV27
CASSLQWSVGANTEAFF
TGTGCCAGCAGTTTACAGTGGTCGGTAGGGGCCAACACTGAAGCTTTCTTT
>TRBJ2-7|many|-|TRBV9
CASSVATGRGSDEQYF
TGTGCCAGCAGCGTAGCTACTGGGAGGGGGTCGGACGAGCAGTACTTC
>TRBJ1-2|-|TRBD1|TRBV28
CASSPGQGYGYTF
TGTGCCAGCAGTCCGGGACAGGGATATGGCTACACCTTC
>TRBJ2-5|-|TRBD2|TRBV18
CASSPVLAGQQETQYF
TGTGCCAGCTCACCAGTTCTAGCGGGACAACAAGAGACCCAGTACTTC
>TRBJ1-4|once|-|TRBV9
CASSEHLGNEKLFF
TGTGCCAGCAGCGAACACCTCGGGAATGAAAAACTGTTTTTT
>TRBJ1-1|many|TRBD1|TRBV6-6
CASSRQGANTEAFF
TGTGCCAGCAGCCGACAGGGGGCGAACACTGAAGCTTTCTTT
>TRBJ2-7|-|TRBD1|TRBV6-6
CASRLDDRDFLHEQYF
TGTGCCAGCAGACTGGACGACAGGGATTTCCTCCACGAGCAGTACTTC
>TRBJ2-7|-|-|TRBV4-1
CASSQSHKRSGDEQYF
TGCGCCAGCAGCCAATCCCACAAACGGTCCGGGGACGAGCAGTACTTC
>TRBJ1-6|-|-|TRBV28
CASSLNSYSPLHF
TGTGCCAGCAGTTTAAACAGCTATTCACCCCTCCACTTT
>TRBJ2-5|-|TRBD1|TRBV19
CASSVLGGQDQETQYF
TGTGCCAGTAGTGTCCTCGGGGGACAGGACCAAGAGACCCAGTACTTC
>TRBJ1-1|-|-|TRBV5-1
CASSLSPGSGNTEAFF
TGCGCCAGCAGCTTAAGTCCGGGGTCGGGGAACACTGAAGCTTTCTTT
>TRBJ2-2|-|TRBD1|TRBV6-5
CATRQGQDTGELFF
TGTGCCACACGACAGGGGCAGGACACCGGGGAGCTGTTTTTT
>TRBJ2-1|-|-|TRBV11-2
CASSLRSASYNEQFF
TGTGCCAGCAGCTTACGGTCTGCCTCCTACAATGAGCAGTTCTTC
>TRBJ1-5|-|-|TRBV5-1
CASSLGAGNQPQHF
TGCGCCAGCAGCTTAGGCGCGGGGAATCAGCCCCAGCATTTT
>TRBJ2-5|few|-|TRBV7-9
CASSLTRAGSGETQYF
TGTGCCAGCAGCTTGACTAGGGCAGGGAGTGGAGAGACCCAGTACTTC